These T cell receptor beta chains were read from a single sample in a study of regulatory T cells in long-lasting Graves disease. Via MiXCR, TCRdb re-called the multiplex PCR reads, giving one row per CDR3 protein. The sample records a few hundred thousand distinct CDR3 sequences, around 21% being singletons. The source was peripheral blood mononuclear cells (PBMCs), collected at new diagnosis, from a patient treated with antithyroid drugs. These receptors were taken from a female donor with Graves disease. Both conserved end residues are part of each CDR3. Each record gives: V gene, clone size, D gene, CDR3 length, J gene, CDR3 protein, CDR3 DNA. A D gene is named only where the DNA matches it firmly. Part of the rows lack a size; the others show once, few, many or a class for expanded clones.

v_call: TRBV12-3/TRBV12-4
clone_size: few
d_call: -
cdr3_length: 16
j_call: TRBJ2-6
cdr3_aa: CASSLSRGAGANVLTF
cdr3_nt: TGTGCCAGCAGTTTAAGCAGGGGGGCCGGGGCCAACGTCCTGACTTTC

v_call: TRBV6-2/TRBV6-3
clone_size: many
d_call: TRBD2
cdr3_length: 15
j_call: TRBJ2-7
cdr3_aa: CASSYPSGLLYEQYF
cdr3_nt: TGTGCCAGCAGTTACCCTAGCGGGTTACTCTACGAGCAGTACTTC

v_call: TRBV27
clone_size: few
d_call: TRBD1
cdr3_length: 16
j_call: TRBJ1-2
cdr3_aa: CASSLGPGQGDYGYTF
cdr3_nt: TGTGCCAGCAGTTTAGGCCCGGGACAGGGGGACTATGGCTACACCTTC

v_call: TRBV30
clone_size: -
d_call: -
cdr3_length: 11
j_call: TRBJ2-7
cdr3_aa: CAWSTAYEQYF
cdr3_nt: TGTGCCTGGAGCACGGCCTACGAGCAGTACTTC

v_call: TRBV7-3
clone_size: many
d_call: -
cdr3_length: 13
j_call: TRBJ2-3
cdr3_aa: CASSLNPADTQYF
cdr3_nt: TGTGCCAGCAGCTTAAACCCAGCGGATACGCAGTATTTT

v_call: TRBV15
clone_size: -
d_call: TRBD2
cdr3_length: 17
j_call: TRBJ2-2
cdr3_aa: CATSSLAGSPNTGELFF
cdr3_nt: TGTGCCACCAGCAGCTTAGCGGGGAGCCCGAACACCGGGGAGCTGTTTTTT

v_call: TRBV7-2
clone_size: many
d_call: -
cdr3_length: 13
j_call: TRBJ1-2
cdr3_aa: CASSHGTNYGYTF
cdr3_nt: TGTGCCAGCAGCCACGGGACTAACTATGGCTACACCTTC

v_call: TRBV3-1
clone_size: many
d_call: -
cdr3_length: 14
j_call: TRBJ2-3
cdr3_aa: CASTKGTWADTQYF
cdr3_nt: TGTGCCAGCACAAAGGGGACTTGGGCAGATACGCAGTATTTT

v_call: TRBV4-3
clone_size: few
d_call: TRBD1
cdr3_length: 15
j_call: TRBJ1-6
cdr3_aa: CASSETGGGNSPLHF
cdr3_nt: TGCGCCAGCAGCGAAACAGGGGGCGGTAATTCACCCCTCCACTTT

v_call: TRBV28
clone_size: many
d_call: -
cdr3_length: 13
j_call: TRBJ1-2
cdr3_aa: CASRAGGIQGYTF
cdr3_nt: TGTGCCAGCAGGGCTGGGGGGATTCAGGGCTACACCTTC

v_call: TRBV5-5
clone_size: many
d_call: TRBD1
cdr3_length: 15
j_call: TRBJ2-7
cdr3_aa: CASSLLGTGHYEQYF
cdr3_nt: TGTGCCAGCAGCTTATTGGGGACAGGCCACTACGAGCAGTACTTC

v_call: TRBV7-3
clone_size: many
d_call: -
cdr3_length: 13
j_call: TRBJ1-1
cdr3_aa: CASSFSTNTEAFF
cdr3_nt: TGTGCCAGCAGCTTTAGTACGAACACTGAAGCTTTCTTT

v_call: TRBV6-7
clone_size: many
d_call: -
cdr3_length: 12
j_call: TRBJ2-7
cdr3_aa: CASSYSIGEQYF
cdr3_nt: TGTGCCAGCAGTTACTCTATCGGGGAGCAGTACTTC

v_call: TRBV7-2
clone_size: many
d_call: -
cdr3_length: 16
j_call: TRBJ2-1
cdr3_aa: CASSLTVQYPYNEQFF
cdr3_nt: TGTGCCAGCAGCCTAACGGTTCAGTACCCCTACAATGAGCAGTTCTTC

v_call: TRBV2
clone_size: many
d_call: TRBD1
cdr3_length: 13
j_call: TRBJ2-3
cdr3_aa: CASSRTGIDTQYF
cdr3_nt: TGTGCCAGCAGCCGGACAGGTATTGATACGCAGTATTTT

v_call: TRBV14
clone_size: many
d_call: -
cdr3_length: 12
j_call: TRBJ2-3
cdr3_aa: CASSNSGDTQYF
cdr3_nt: TGTGCCAGCAGCAATAGTGGGGATACGCAGTATTTT

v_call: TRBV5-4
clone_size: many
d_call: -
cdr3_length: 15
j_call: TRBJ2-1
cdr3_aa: CASSFGSRSDNEQFF
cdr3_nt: TGTGCCAGCAGCTTCGGGAGTAGATCCGACAATGAGCAGTTCTTC

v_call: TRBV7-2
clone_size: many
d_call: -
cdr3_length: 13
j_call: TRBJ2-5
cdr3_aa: CASSLVARETQYF
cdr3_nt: TGTGCCAGCAGCTTAGTAGCTAGGGAGACCCAGTACTTC

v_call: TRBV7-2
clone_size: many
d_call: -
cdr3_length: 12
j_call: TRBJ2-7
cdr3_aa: CASSSNSYEQYF
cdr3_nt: TGTGCCAGCAGCTCCAACTCCTACGAGCAGTACTTC

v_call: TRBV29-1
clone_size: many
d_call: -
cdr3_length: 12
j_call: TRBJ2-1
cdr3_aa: CSVEGGQLEQFF
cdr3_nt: TGCAGCGTTGAAGGGGGCCAGTTAGAGCAGTTCTTC

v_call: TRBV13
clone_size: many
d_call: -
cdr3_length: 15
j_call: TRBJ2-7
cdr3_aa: CASSPRGYGAYEQYF
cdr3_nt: TGTGCCAGCAGCCCCCGCGGGTATGGAGCCTACGAGCAGTACTTC

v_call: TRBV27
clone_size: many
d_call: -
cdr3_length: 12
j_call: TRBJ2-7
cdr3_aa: CASSPQSGEQYF
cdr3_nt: TGTGCCAGCAGTCCCCAATCGGGGGAGCAGTACTTC

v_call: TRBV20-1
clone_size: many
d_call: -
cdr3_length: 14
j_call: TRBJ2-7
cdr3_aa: CSARDPWGGAEQYF
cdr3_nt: TGCAGTGCTAGAGACCCCTGGGGAGGCGCGGAGCAGTACTTC

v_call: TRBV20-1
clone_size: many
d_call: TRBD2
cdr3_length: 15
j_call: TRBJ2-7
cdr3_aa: CSASVLAGNAYEQYF
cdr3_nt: TGCAGTGCCTCCGTCTTAGCGGGAAACGCCTACGAGCAGTACTTC

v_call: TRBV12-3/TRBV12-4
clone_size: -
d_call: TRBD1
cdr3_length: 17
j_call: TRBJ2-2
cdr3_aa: CASSPPRGTGNTGELFF
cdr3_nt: TGTGCCAGCAGTCCCCCTCGGGGGACAGGGAACACCGGGGAGCTGTTTTTT

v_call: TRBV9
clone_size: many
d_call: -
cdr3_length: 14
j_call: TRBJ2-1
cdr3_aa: CASSLTGTQNEQFF
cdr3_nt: TGTGCCAGCAGCTTAACCGGGACACAAAATGAGCAGTTCTTC

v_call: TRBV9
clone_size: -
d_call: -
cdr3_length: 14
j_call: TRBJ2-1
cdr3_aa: CASSVGDTYNEQFF
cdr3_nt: TGTGCCAGCAGCGTTGGGGATACCTACAATGAGCAGTTCTTC

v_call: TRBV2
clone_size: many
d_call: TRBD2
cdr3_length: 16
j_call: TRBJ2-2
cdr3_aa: CASSRLAGSNTGELFF
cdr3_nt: TGTGCCAGCAGCCGACTAGCGGGGAGTAACACCGGGGAGCTGTTTTTT

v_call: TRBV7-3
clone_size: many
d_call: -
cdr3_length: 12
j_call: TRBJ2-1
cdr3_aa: CASTQGQGEQFF
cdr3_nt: TGTGCCAGCACTCAGGGTCAGGGTGAGCAGTTCTTC

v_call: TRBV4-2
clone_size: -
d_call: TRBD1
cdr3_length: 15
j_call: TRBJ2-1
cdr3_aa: CASSQGQGAYNEQFF
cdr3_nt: TGTGCCAGCAGCCAAGGACAGGGGGCGTACAATGAGCAGTTCTTC

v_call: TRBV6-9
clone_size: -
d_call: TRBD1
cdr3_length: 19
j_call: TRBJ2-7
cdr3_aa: CASSYNPGTGVYVFGEQYF
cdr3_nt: TGTGCCAGCAGTTACAACCCCGGGACAGGGGTGTACGTCTTTGGCGAGCAGTACTTC

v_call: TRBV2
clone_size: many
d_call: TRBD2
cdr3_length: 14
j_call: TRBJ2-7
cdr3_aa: CASILGGGPYEQYF
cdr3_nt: TGTGCCAGCATCTTGGGCGGGGGGCCTTACGAGCAGTACTTC

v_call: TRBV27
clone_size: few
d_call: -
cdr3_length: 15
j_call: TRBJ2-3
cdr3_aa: CASSPPPTVTDTQYF
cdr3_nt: TGTGCCAGCAGTCCCCCCCCGACAGTTACAGATACGCAGTATTTT

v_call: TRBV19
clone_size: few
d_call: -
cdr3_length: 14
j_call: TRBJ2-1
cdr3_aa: CASSHRGDGTEQFF
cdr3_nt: TGTGCCAGTAGCCACCGGGGGGACGGGACAGAGCAGTTCTTC

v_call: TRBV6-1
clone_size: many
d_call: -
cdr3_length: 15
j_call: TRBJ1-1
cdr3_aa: CASSPPDSRGTEAFF
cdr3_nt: TGTGCCAGCAGTCCCCCGGACAGCCGGGGCACTGAAGCTTTCTTT

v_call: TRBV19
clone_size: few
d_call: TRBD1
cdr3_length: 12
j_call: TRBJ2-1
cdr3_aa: CASSIHDRGQFF
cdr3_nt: TGTGCCAGTAGTATCCACGACAGGGGACAGTTCTTC

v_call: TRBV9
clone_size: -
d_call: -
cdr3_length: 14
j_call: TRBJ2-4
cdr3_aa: CASSVGPGLNIQYF
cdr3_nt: TGTGCCAGCAGCGTAGGACCGGGGTTGAACATTCAGTACTTC

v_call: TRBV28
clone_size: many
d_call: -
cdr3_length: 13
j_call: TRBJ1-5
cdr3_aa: CASSFSINQPQHF
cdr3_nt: TGTGCCAGCAGTTTCTCTATCAATCAGCCCCAGCATTTT

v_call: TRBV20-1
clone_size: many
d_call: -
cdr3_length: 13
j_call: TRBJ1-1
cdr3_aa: CSAPGPVGTEAFF
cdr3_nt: TGCAGTGCTCCGGGCCCTGTGGGCACTGAAGCTTTCTTT

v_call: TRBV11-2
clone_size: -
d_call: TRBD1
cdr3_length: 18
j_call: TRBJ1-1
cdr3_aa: CASGSYRGRGAGDTEAFF
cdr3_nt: TGTGCCAGCGGCTCCTACAGGGGACGAGGAGCCGGGGACACTGAGGCTTTCTTT

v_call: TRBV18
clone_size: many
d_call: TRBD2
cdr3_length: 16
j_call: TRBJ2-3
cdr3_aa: CASSSTPGLRTDTQYF
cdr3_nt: TGTGCCAGCTCATCTACTCCGGGACTACGCACAGATACGCAGTATTTT

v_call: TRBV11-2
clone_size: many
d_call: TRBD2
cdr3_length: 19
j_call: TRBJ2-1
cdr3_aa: CASSSRDSGTSGFYNEQFF
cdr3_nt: TGTGCCAGCAGCTCCCGAGACTCCGGGACTAGCGGGTTCTACAATGAGCAGTTCTTC

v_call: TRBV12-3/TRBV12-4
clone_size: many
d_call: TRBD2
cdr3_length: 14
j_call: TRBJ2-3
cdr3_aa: CASKPQGGPDTQYF
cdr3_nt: TGTGCCAGCAAGCCCCAGGGAGGGCCAGATACGCAGTATTTT

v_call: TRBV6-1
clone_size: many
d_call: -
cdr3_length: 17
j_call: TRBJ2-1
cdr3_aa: CASKDWGAGTPHNEQFF
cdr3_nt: TGTGCCAGCAAAGATTGGGGAGCCGGGACACCTCACAATGAGCAGTTCTTC